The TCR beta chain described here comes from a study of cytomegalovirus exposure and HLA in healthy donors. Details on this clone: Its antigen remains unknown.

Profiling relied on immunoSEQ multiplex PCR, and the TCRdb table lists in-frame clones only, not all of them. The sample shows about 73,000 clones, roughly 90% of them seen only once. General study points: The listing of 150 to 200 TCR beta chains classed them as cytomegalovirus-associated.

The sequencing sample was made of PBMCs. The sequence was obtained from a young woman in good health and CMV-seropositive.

CDR3 sequence (DNA): TGTGCCAGCAGACGATCGGGGATCGGGGAGCCCCAGCATTTT. Residues: CASRRSGIGEPQHF. The J gene is TRBJ1-5, the V gene TRBV27; no reliable D call. The CDR3 sequence is 14 residues long. The germline gives CDR1 MNHEY, CDR2 SMNVEV (reference sequence). With 6 bases removed from V and 8 bases from J, the gap between germline ends came to 17 bases.